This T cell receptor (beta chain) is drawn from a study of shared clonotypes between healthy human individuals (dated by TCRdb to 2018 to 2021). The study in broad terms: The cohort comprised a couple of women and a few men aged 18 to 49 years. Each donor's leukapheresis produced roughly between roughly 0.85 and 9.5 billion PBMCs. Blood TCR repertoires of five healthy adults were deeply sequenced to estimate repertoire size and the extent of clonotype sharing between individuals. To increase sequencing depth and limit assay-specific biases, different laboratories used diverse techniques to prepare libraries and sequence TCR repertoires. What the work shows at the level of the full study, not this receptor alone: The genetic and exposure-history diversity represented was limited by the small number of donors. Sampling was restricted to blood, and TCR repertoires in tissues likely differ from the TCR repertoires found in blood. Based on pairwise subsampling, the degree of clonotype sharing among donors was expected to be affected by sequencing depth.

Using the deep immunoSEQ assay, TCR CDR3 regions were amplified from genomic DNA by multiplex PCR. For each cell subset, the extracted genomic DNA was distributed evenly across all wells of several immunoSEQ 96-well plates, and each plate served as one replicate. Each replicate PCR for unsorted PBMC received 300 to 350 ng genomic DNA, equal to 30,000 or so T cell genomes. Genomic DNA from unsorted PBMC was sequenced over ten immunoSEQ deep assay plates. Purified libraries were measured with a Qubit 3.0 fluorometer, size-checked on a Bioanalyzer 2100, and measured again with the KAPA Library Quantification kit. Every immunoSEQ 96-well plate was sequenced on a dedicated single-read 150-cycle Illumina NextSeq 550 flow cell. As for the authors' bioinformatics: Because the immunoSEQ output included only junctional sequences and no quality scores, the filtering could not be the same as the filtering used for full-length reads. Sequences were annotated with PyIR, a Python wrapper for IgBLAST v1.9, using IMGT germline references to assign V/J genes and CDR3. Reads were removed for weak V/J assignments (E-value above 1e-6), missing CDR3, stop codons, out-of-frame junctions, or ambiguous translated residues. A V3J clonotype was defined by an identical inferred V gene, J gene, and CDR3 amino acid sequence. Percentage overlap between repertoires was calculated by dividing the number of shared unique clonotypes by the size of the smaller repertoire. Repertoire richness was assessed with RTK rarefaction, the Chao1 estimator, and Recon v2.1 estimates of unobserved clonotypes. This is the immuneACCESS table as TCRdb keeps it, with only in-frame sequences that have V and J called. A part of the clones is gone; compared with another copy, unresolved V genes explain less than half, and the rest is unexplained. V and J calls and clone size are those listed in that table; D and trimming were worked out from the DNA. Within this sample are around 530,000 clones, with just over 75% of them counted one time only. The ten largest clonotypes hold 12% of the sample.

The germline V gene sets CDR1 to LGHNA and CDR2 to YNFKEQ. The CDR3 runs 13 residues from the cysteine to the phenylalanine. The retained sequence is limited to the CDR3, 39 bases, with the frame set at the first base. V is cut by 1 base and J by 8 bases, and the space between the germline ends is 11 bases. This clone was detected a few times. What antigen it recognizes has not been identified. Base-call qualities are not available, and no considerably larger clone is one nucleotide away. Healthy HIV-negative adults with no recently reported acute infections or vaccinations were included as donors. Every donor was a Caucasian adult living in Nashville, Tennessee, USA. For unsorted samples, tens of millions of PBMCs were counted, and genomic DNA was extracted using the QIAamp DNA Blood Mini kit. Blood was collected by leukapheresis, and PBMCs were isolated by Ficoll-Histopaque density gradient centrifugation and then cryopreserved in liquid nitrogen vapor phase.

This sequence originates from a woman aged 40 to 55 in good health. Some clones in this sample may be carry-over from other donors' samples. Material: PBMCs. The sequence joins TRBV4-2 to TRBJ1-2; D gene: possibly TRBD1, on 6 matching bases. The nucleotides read TGTGCCAGCAGCCAAGGTTCAGGGGACGGCTACACCTTC. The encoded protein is CASSQGSGDGYTF.